This TCR beta chain comes out of a study of neurological immune-mediated disorders. Study observations and caveats: No CDR3 amino acid sequences recurred among expanded clones across subjects, suggesting private repertoires in all groups.

With 10-nucleotide random UMIs included, cDNA was synthesized by 5'RACE. TCRdb recomputed calls from the 5' RACE reads with MiXCR, one row per CDR3 protein. The sample lists under 30,000 distinct CDR3 sequences; about 6.7% were seen once. Unmatched junction bases numbered 6, after V lost 2 bases and J lost 6 bases. Germline V gene sequence: CDR1 LGHNA, CDR2 YSLEER. CDR3 length equals 15 residues. It was blood bank volunteers in Maryland, USA who made up the healthy controls. The sample holds many counts of this clonotype. Its antigen is undetermined. This TCR was sampled from a woman aged 40 to 49 in good health. This chain connects TRBV4-3 to TRBJ2-7; 11 bases are shared with TRBD1. Material for sequencing was PBMCs. CDR3 nucleotides: TGCGCCAGCAGCCAATTTTACGGGACAGGGGGCGAGCAGTACTTC. The encoded protein is CASSQFYGTGGEQYF.